These T cell receptor beta chains were read from a single sample in a study of blood T cells in healthy people across ages. TCRdb re-analysed the 5' RACE reads in MiXCR, keeping a single row per CDR3 protein. The table shows under 700,000 distinct CDR3 sequences, with 20% to 30% occurring only once. The same sample was also studied in work on T cells of mothers and their children.

The sequencing input was blood. The receptors stem from a boy aged 5-17 years in good health. The CDR3 runs from the conserved cysteine through the conserved F or W. D genes are given only for firm matches. Some rows mark clone size as missing; the rest say once, few, many or name a class of expanded clone.

few	TRBJ2-7	TRBV2	.	CAGKDRLGTISYEQYF	TGTGCCGGGAAAGACAGGCTTGGGACCATCTCCTACGAGCAGTACTTC
.	TRBJ2-7	TRBV3-1	TRBD1	CASSQPGGLYEQYF	TGTGCCAGCAGCCAACCAGGGGGCCTCTACGAGCAGTACTTC
few	TRBJ1-4	TRBV28	.	CASSDIGINEKLFF	TGTGCCAGCAGCGACATCGGGATAAATGAAAAACTGTTTTTT
.	TRBJ2-5	TRBV12-3/TRBV12-4	.	CASRSYWQETQYF	TGTGCCAGCAGGTCCTATTGGCAAGAGACCCAGTACTTC
.	TRBJ1-1	TRBV7-9	TRBD1	CASSSRDRIEAFF	TGTGCCAGCAGTTCCCGGGACAGGATAGAAGCTTTCTTT
few	TRBJ2-6	TRBV28	.	CASSSRDRFSGANVLTF	TGTGCCAGCAGTTCCAGAGACCGCTTCTCTGGGGCCAACGTCCTGACTTTC
.	TRBJ2-1	TRBV4-1	.	CASSQGPCNEQFF	TGCGCCAGCAGCCAAGGACCCTGCAATGAGCAGTTCTTC
.	TRBJ2-7	TRBV5-1	.	CANSEDSALYEQYF	TGCGCCAACAGCGAGGACTCGGCGCTATACGAGCAGTACTTC
few	TRBJ1-1	TRBV3-1	.	CASSQTPGGSEAFF	TGTGCCAGCAGCCAAACCCCGGGGGGCAGTGAAGCTTTCTTT
.	TRBJ2-7	TRBV2	.	CASSEALGYYEQYF	TGTGCCAGCAGTGAAGCGTTAGGCTACTACGAGCAGTACTTC
few	TRBJ2-3	TRBV4-3	.	CASSQDLFETQYF	TGCGCCAGCAGCCAAGATCTCTTCGAGACGCAGTATTTT
many	TRBJ1-2	TRBV4-3	.	CASSQYSSNYGYTF	TGCGCCAGCAGCCAATACTCCTCGAACTATGGCTACACCTTC
many	TRBJ2-5	TRBV11-3	TRBD1	CASSRTGEETQYF	TGTGCCAGCAGCCGGACAGGGGAAGAGACCCAGTACTTC
few	TRBJ1-5	TRBV6-6	TRBD1	CAGSRDRPNQPQHF	TGTGCCGGCAGCCGGGACAGGCCCAATCAGCCCCAGCATTTT
.	TRBJ2-5	TRBV20-1	.	CSAKDSREETQYF	TGCAGTGCTAAGGACTCCCGGGAAGAGACCCAGTACTTC
.	TRBJ2-1	TRBV6-6	TRBD1	CASTRQGLNEQFF	TGTGCCAGCACACGACAGGGCCTCAATGAGCAGTTCTTC
few	TRBJ2-2	TRBV7-9	.	CASTNGVAGELFF	TGTGCCAGCACCAACGGAGTTGCCGGGGAGCTGTTTTTT
few	TRBJ1-2	TRBV4-3	.	CASSQDRGPANYGYTF	TGCGCCAGCAGCCAAGATCGCGGGCCCGCTAACTATGGCTACACCTTC
few	TRBJ2-2	TRBV2	.	CASKLNTGELFF	TGTGCCAGCAAGCTGAACACCGGGGAGCTGTTTTTT
few	TRBJ2-1	TRBV6-2/TRBV6-3	.	CASSPQTGRASGLYNEQFF	TGTGCCAGCAGCCCACAGACAGGGCGCGCTAGCGGGTTGTACAATGAGCAGTTCTTC
.	TRBJ1-1	TRBV5-1	TRBD1	CASSEDRAWGTEAFF	TGCGCCAGCAGCGAAGACAGGGCGTGGGGGACTGAAGCTTTCTTT
.	TRBJ1-4	TRBV25-1	TRBD1	CASSGDRVGEKLFF	TGTGCCAGCAGTGGGGACAGGGTCGGGGAAAAACTGTTTTTT
few	TRBJ2-7	TRBV7-9	.	CASSYDYYEQYF	TGTGCCAGCAGCTATGACTACTACGAGCAGTACTTC
.	TRBJ2-1	TRBV5-6	.	CASSSPYDFQNNEQFF	TGTGCCAGCAGCTCGCCCTACGACTTTCAGAACAATGAGCAGTTCTTC
.	TRBJ2-7	TRBV27	.	CASSLFIGDTYEQYF	TGTGCCAGCAGTTTATTCATTGGGGATACTTACGAGCAGTACTTC
few	TRBJ2-5	TRBV6-2/TRBV6-3	TRBD2	CASCERLAGGYQETQYF	TGTGCCAGCTGTGAACGACTAGCGGGGGGGTACCAAGAGACCCAGTACTTC
.	TRBJ2-1	TRBV28	TRBD1	CASRGGTGLNEQFF	TGTGCCAGCAGGGGGGGGACAGGGCTCAATGAGCAGTTCTTC
.	TRBJ2-7	TRBV28	TRBD1	CASLGQGAREQYF	TGTGCCAGCCTGGGACAGGGGGCGCGCGAGCAGTACTTC
few	TRBJ2-7	TRBV28	.	CASIEGRHSYEQYF	TGTGCCAGCATAGAGGGGCGCCATTCCTACGAGCAGTACTTC
.	TRBJ1-2	TRBV15	TRBD1	CATSRGDRAYGYTF	TGTGCCACCAGCAGAGGGGACAGGGCCTATGGCTACACCTTC
.	TRBJ1-5	TRBV12-3/TRBV12-4	.	CASSKDPGSNRPQHF	TGTGCCAGCAGCAAGGACCCTGGCAGCAATCGGCCCCAGCATTTT
few	TRBJ2-1	TRBV28	.	CASSLVGAGNNEQFF	TGTGCCAGCAGTTTGGTAGGGGCAGGGAACAATGAGCAGTTCTTC
.	TRBJ2-5	TRBV5-1	.	CASSSEVVWETQYF	TGCGCCAGCAGCTCAGAGGTTGTCTGGGAGACCCAGTACTTC
.	TRBJ1-3	TRBV7-9	.	CASSSLGARGNTIYF	TGTGCCAGCAGCTCCCTCGGGGCGAGAGGAAACACCATATATTTT
few	TRBJ2-3	TRBV20-1	TRBD2	CSAGPAGRGSTDTQYF	TGCAGTGCTGGCCCAGCAGGGCGGGGGAGCACAGATACGCAGTATTTT
.	TRBJ2-3	TRBV6-5	.	CASSQGQSLTDTQYF	TGTGCCAGCAGCCAAGGACAGAGCCTCACAGATACGCAGTATTTT
.	TRBJ2-7	TRBV7-2	TRBD2	CASSTLAGVTYEQYF	TGTGCCAGCAGCACCTTAGCGGGGGTCACCTACGAGCAGTACTTC
.	TRBJ1-4	TRBV6-5	.	CAGSQKGPANEKLFF	TGTGCCGGCAGCCAGAAGGGACCTGCTAATGAAAAACTGTTTTTT
few	TRBJ1-1	TRBV29-1	.	CSVVGGKNTEAFF	TGCAGCGTTGTGGGGGGGAAGAACACTGAAGCTTTCTTT
.	TRBJ2-5	TRBV5-8	.	CASSAREQYF	TGTGCCAGCAGCGCCAGAGAGCAGTACTTC
few	TRBJ2-7	TRBV7-9	.	CASSTDKGHVYEQYF	TGTGCCAGCAGCACGGACAAGGGACACGTCTACGAGCAGTACTTC
.	TRBJ2-1	TRBV7-9	.	CASSQGDGGYNEQFF	TGTGCCAGCAGCCAAGGTGACGGGGGCTACAATGAGCAGTTCTTC
few	TRBJ2-5	TRBV9	.	CASSVNLQETQYF	TGTGCCAGCAGCGTAAACCTTCAAGAGACCCAGTACTTC
.	TRBJ2-3	TRBV11-2	.	CASSFTAGTSTDTQYF	TGTGCCAGCAGCTTCACAGCCGGGACTAGCACAGATACGCAGTATTTT
.	TRBJ2-1	TRBV15	.	CATSRVHEQFF	TGTGCCACCAGCAGAGTCCATGAGCAGTTCTTC
.	TRBJ2-7	TRBV27	TRBD2	CASSRLAANYEQYF	TGTGCCAGCAGTAGACTAGCGGCCAACTACGAGCAGTACTTC
few	TRBJ2-7	TRBV25-1	TRBD2	CASSDFGTSGAYEQYF	TGTGCCAGCAGTGACTTTGGTACTAGCGGAGCCTACGAGCAGTACTTC
many	TRBJ1-4	TRBV7-6	TRBD1	CASSRGTVDEKLFF	TGTGCCAGCAGTCGAGGGACAGTGGATGAAAAACTGTTTTTT
.	TRBJ1-6	TRBV30	TRBD1	CAWGSNRDRGNSPLHF	TGTGCCTGGGGGAGCAACCGGGACAGGGGAAATTCACCCCTCCACTTT
few	TRBJ1-1	TRBV19	.	CASSIPGQTEAFF	TGTGCCAGTAGTATTCCAGGGCAAACTGAAGCTTTCTTT